The T cell receptor (beta chain) described here comes from a study of blood T cell repertoires in COVID-19 (dated by TCRdb to about 2020). Regarding the research as a whole: Samples from collaborators originated in the United States, Italy and Spain and spanned both the acute and convalescent phases of COVID-19. The material from the prospective study consisted of cDNA or gDNA derived from T cells, B-cell-depleted T cells, or PBMCs. Subjects who had been exposed to COVID-19, were actively infected with it, or had recovered from it provided the deeply sampled blood TCRbeta repertoires that made up the dataset. The repertoires were released in a freely available public database meant as a resource for research on the immune response to SARS-CoV-2. The samples were drawn from two sources: the first 160 participants of the ongoing ImmuneRACE study, and some 1,300 subjects contributed by 6 global collaborators. The sample metadata nearly always contained a de-identified subject ID, COVID-19 status, age in years and sex. Where HLA class I and class II types were available, the types were taken from metadata supplied by the sample provider, not from assay-based typing.

This clone was seen only once. The antigen it recognizes is unknown. No quality values exist for individual bases; no much larger clone is one base distant. Summary of the overall study and its limitations: The amount of clinical and demographic metadata varied by source and participant and was provided uncurated.

TCRbeta CDR3 regions were amplified from genomic DNA using the immunoSEQ Assay, a bias-controlled multiplex PCR. In the source study's methods: The number of nucleated cells in each sample was estimated by amplification of reference gene primers within the assay. To quantify the absolute abundance of each unique TCRbeta CDR3 rearrangement, sequence reads were collapsed and filtered. For each sample, productive Simpson clonality was calculated as the square root of Simpson's diversity index across productive rearrangements. TCRdb limited this immuneACCESS table to in-frame rearrangements with V and J called. A share of clones is missing; checked studies link under half to unresolved V genes, and the rest is unexplained. Clone size and the V and J calls come from that table; the DNA yielded D and trimming. The sample records about 44,000 clones, 88% of which are singletons. The ten top clones hold 1% to 1.5% of the sample.

The collaborating institutions used their own protocols to collect whole blood in K2EDTA tubes. For TCRbeta analysis, collaborators shipped samples as frozen whole blood, isolated PBMCs, or DNA extracted from either of those sample types. The clonotype originates from a woman in her 40s with acute or convalescent COVID-19. What was sequenced was peripheral blood.

CDR3 region: CASTMSVGGGYYEQFF. The nucleotide sequence reads as follows: TGTGCCAGCACCATGTCGGTAGGGGGGGGGTATTATGAGCAGTTCTTC. The rearrangement joined TRBV27 to TRBJ2-1; 7 matching bases give a weak D call of TRBD2. The V end loses 7 bases and the J end loses 8 bases, and a stretch of 24 bases separates them. The cysteine opens and the phenylalanine closes a CDR3 of 16 amino acids. The read is trimmed to its CDR3 DNA, 48 bases read in frame from base 1. The CDR1 and CDR2 encoded by the germline V gene (reference sequence) are MNHEY and SMNVEV.